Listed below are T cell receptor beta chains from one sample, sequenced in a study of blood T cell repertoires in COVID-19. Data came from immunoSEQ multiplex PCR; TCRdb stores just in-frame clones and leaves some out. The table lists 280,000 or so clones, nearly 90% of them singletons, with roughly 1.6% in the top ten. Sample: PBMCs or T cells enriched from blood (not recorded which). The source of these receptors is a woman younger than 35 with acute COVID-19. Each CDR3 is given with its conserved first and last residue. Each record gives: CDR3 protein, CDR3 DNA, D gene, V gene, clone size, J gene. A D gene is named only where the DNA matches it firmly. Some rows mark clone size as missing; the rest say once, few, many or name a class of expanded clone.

CDR3 protein: CASNQGVRNQPQHF
CDR3 DNA: TGTGCCAGCAACCAGGGGGTACGCAATCAGCCCCAGCATTTT
D gene: TRBD1
V gene: TRBV6-5
clone size: -
J gene: TRBJ1-5

CDR3 protein: CASSPANPYNEQFF
CDR3 DNA: TGTGCCAGCAGTCCCGCTAATCCCTACAATGAGCAGTTCTTC
D gene: -
V gene: TRBV27
clone size: -
J gene: TRBJ2-1

CDR3 protein: CASSLTKLAGGSTDTQYF
CDR3 DNA: TGTGCCAGCAGCCTTACTAAACTAGCGGGAGGGAGCACAGATACGCAGTATTTT
D gene: TRBD2
V gene: TRBV3-1/TRBV3-2
clone size: -
J gene: TRBJ2-3

CDR3 protein: CASSLAGATGTQYF
CDR3 DNA: TGTGCCAGCAGCTTAGCCGGCGCCACGGGGACCCAGTACTTC
D gene: -
V gene: TRBV7-8
clone size: -
J gene: TRBJ2-5

CDR3 protein: CATSDGTGLEGYTF
CDR3 DNA: TGTGCCACCAGTGACGGTACAGGGTTAGAGGGCTACACCTTC
D gene: -
V gene: TRBV24-1
clone size: once
J gene: TRBJ1-2

CDR3 protein: CASSPTRLAGSTDTQYF
CDR3 DNA: TGTGCCAGCAGCCCGACCAGACTAGCGGGGTCCACAGATACGCAGTATTTT
D gene: TRBD2
V gene: TRBV5-5
clone size: -
J gene: TRBJ2-3

CDR3 protein: CAWSRPSSGNTIYF
CDR3 DNA: TGTGCCTGGAGTCGTCCGAGCTCTGGAAACACCATATATTTT
D gene: -
V gene: TRBV30
clone size: -
J gene: TRBJ1-3

CDR3 protein: CASSLGGGKEKLFF
CDR3 DNA: TGTGCCAGCAGTTTGGGAGGAGGGAAGGAAAAACTGTTTTTT
D gene: -
V gene: TRBV27
clone size: -
J gene: TRBJ1-4

CDR3 protein: CASRGDRDTGQPQHF
CDR3 DNA: TGTGCCAGTAGGGGGGACCGGGACACTGGGCAGCCCCAGCATTTT
D gene: -
V gene: TRBV19
clone size: -
J gene: TRBJ1-5

CDR3 protein: CASSKEKREQYF
CDR3 DNA: TGTGCCAGCAGCAAGGAAAAGAGGGAGCAGTACTTC
D gene: -
V gene: TRBV7-9
clone size: -
J gene: TRBJ2-7